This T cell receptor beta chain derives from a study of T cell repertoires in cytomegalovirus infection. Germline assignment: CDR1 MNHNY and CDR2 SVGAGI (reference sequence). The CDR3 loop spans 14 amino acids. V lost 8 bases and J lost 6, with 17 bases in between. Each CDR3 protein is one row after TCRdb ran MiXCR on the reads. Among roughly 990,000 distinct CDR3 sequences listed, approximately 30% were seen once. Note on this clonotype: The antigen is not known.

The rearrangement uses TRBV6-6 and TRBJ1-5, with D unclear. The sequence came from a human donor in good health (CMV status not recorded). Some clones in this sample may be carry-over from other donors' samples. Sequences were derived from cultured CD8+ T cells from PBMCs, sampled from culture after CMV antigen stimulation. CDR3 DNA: TGTGCCAGCTCCCCTTCCGAGAGGGTTCAGCCCCAGCATTTT. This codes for CASSPSERVQPQHF.